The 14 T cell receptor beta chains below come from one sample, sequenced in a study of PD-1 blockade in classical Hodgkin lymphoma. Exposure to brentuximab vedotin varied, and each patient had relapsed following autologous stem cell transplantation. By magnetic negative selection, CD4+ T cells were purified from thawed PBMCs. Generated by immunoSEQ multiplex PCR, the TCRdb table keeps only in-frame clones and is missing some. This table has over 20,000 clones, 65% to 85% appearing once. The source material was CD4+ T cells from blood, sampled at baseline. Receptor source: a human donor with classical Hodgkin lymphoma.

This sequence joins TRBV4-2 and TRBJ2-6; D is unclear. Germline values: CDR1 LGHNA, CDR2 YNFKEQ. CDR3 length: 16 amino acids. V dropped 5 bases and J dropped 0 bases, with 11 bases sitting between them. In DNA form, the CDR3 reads TGTGCCAGCAGCTCCCTTAGTAACTCTGGGGCCAACGTCCTGACTTTC. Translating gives CASSSLSNSGANVLTF.

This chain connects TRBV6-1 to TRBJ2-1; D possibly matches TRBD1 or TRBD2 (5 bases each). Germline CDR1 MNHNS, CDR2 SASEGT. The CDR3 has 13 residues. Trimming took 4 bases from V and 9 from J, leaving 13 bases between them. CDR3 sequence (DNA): TGTGCCAGCAGTGCGGACTCTGGGGGTGAGCAGTTCTTC. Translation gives CASSADSGGEQFF.

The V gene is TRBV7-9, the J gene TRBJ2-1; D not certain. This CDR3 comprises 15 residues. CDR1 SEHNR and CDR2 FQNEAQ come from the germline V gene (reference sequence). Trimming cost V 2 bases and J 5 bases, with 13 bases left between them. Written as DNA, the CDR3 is TGTGCCAGCAGCTTAACGTACCCGGCCCACAATGAGCAGTTCTTC. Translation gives CASSLTYPAHNEQFF.

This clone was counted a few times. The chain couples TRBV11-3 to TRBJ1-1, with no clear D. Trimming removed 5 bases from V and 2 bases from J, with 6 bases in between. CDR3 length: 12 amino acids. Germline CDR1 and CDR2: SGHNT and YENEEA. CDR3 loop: CASSKGNTEAFF. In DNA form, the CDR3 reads TGTGCCAGCAGCAAGGGAAACACTGAAGCTTTCTTT.

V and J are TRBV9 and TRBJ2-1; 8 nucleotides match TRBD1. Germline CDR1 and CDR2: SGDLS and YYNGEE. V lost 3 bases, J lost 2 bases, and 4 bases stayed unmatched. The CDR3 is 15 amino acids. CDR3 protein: CASSARQGPYNEQFF. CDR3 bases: TGTGCCAGCAGCGCCCGACAGGGGCCCTACAATGAGCAGTTCTTC.

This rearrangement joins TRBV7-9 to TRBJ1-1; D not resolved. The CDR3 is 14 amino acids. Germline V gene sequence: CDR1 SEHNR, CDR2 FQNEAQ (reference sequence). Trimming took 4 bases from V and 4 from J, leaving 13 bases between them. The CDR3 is CASSSTETFTEAFF. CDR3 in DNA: TGTGCCAGCAGCTCAACCGAGACGTTCACTGAAGCTTTCTTT.

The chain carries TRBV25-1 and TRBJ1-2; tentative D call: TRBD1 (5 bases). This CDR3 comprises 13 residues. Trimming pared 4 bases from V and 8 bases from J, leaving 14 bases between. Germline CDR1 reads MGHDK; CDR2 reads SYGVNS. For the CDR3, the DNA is TGTGCCAGCAGTGCGTGGGGGGAGAGGGGCTACACCTTC. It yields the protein CASSAWGERGYTF.

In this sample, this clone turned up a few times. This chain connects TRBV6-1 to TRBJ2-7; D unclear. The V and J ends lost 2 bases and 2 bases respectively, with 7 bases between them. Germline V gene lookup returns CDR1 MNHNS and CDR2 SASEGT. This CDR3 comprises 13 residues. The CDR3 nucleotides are TGTGCCAGCAGTGAAACCGACACCTACGAGCAGTACTTC. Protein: CASSETDTYEQYF.

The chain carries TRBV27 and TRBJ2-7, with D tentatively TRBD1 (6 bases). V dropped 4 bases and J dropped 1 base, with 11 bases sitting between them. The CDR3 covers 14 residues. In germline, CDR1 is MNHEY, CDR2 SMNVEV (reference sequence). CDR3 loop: CASSWGHGSYEQYF. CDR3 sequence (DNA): TGTGCCAGCAGTTGGGGACATGGATCCTACGAGCAGTACTTC.

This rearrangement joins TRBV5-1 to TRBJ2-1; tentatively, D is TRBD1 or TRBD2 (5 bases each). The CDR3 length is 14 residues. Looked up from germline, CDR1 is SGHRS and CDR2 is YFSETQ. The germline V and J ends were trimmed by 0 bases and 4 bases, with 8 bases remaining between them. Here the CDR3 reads CASSLGDEYNEQFF. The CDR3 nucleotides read TGCGCCAGCAGCTTGGGGGACGAGTACAATGAGCAGTTCTTC.

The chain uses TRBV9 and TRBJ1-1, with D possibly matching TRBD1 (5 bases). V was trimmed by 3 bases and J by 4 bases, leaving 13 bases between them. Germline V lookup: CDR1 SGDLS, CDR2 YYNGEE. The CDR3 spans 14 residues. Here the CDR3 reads CASSERPQGTEAFF. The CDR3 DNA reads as TGTGCCAGCAGCGAGAGGCCCCAGGGCACTGAAGCTTTCTTT.

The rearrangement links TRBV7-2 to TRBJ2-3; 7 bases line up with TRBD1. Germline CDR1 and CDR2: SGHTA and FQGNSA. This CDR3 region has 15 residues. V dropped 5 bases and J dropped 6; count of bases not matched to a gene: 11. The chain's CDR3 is CASSRNRGRRDTQYF. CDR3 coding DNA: TGTGCCAGCAGCCGAAACAGGGGCCGCCGGGATACGCAGTATTTT.

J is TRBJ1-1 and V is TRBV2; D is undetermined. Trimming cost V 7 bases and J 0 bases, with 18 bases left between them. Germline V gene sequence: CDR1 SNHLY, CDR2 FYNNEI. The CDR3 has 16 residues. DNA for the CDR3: TGTGCCAGCATCCTGGAGGACCGGTTCATGAACACTGAAGCTTTCTTT. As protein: CASILEDRFMNTEAFF. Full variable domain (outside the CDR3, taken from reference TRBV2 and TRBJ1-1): EPEVTQTPSHQVTQMGQEVILRCVPISNHLYFYWYRQILGQKVEFLVSFYNNEISEKSEIFDDQFSVERPDGSNFTLKIRSTKLEDSAMYFCASILEDRFMNTEAFFGQGTRLTVV.

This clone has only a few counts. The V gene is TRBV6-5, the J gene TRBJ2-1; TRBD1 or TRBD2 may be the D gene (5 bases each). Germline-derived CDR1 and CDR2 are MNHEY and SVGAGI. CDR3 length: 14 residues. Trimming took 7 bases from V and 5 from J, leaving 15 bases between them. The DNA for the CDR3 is TGTGCCAGCATGTTGGGGCTAGCCAACAATGAGCAGTTCTTC. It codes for CASMLGLANNEQFF.